Detailed here is one TCR beta chain. Its target is not known. The data belong to a study of long-term antiretroviral therapy in people with HIV. Whole-study results and caveats: ART adherence, viral resistance and therapy changes were undocumented. Patients on ART gained diversity, which nonetheless stayed below transplant donor controls.

For each donor, at least one pre-ART and at least two post-ART PBMC samples were available. Trimming removed 5 bases from V and 3 bases from J; junction bases left unmatched: 12. The CDR3 covers 17 residues. The germline CDR1 and CDR2 sequences are SGDLS and YYNGEE. Samples were assayed with immunoSEQ v3.0 at survey level. Using immunoSEQ multiplex PCR, the repertoire was profiled, and TCRdb retains in-frame clones only, with some absent. The sample records more than 10,000 clones, 60% to 80% being singletons. The sequence was obtained from a middle-aged woman with HIV. The sequences come from unsorted PBMCs, collected 0.5 years before starting antiretroviral therapy. The chain combines TRBV9 with TRBJ2-2; 8 bases are shared with TRBD1. CDR3 bases: TGTGCCAGCAGTAACAAGTGGACAGGGATCGACACCGGGGAGCTGTTTTTT. This codes for CASSNKWTGIDTGELFF.